This TCR beta chain appears in the sequencing data of a study of blood T cell repertoires in COVID-19. Study-level information: Material from acute and convalescent COVID-19 was sourced from the United States, Italy and Spain. Sources were T cells, B-cell-depleted T cells, or PBMCs; the material itself was cDNA or gDNA.

In the study's own analysis: Counts of nucleated cells, estimated from reference gene primer amplification, were obtained. Assay used: immunoSEQ multiplex PCR; TCRdb lists only in-frame clones, some missing. V and J calls and clone size are copied from that table; D and trimming were computed from the DNA. The sample contains fewer than 30,000 clones, around 87% of which appear only once. Germline loops: CDR1 SGHAT, CDR2 FQNNGV. The CDR3 covers 13 residues. After removal of 1 base from V and 12 bases from J, the junction contained 4 bases not matched to a gene. Input material: peripheral blood. The sequence was collected from a man between 60 and 75 years old with acute or convalescent COVID-19. The chain uses TRBV11-2 and TRBJ2-2; 8 bases map to TRBD1. CDR3 bases: TGTGCCAGCAGCTTAGGAAGACAGGGGCAGCTGTTTTTT. Translated: CASSLGRQGQLFF.